This entry describes one T cell receptor beta chain. The sample holds many counts of this clonotype. It has no known antigen specificity. Base qualities are missing; no much larger clone stands one base away. This specimen comes from a study of early T cells in non-severe SARS-CoV-2 infection (dated by TCRdb to 2020 to 2023). Study-level background: TCR sequencing used bulk RNA from unsorted whole blood, so alpha and beta chains could not be paired. Paper-wide results and their limitations: Matching against VDJdb was skewed toward anti-spike CD8 responses, likely underestimated virus-specific expansions, and missed private and CD4 specificities.

Set within a cohort of healthcare workers in London, UK, this nested case-control study involved weekly PCR testing of nasopharyngeal swabs along with blood sampling. Healthcare workers were recruited during the week of the UK lockdown, between 23 and 31 March 2020, and followed weekly for up to roughly 16 weeks. The V and J ends are trimmed by 4 bases and 1 base, leaving 9 bases between them. As encoded in the germline V gene, CDR1 is SGHRS while CDR2 is YFSETQ. The CDR3 holds 14 amino acids from the cysteine to the phenylalanine. Only CDR3 DNA remains: 42 bases, in frame from the first base. Library prep was done by 5' RACE. Sequencing instrument: NextSeq 500. In the TCR library protocol, unique molecular identifiers were attached to individual cDNA molecules to correct for PCR bias and sequencing error. Sequencing covered both TCR alpha and beta chains, and within each sample the abundances of alpha and beta sequences were tightly co-correlated. The paper's data handling went like this. Decombinator V4 was used to annotate the V gene, J gene and CDR3 of the TCR sequences. Expanded TCRs were defined as changing significantly between any two time points under a Poisson model with p below 0.0001. TCR abundances were normalised to the total number of TCRs sequenced in each sample and reported as counts per million. MAIT TCRs were defined by TRAV1-2 paired with TRAJ12, TRAJ20 or TRAJ33, and iNKT TCRs by TRAV10 paired with TRAJ18. VDJdb, accessed 1 November 2021, was searched for CMV, EBV and SARS-CoV-2 annotated TCRs, excluding TCRs annotated for multiple antigens. TCRdb reprocessed the public reads (quality trimming at Q25 with fastp, clone calling with MiXCR) and kept in-frame beta chains. For every CDR3 protein sequence, its rows merge into one entry that carries the most common genes and DNA. TCRdb's processing, not the authors' own work, is the source of the V and J calls. The sample has some 28,000 distinct CDR3 sequences on record, approximately 4.6% of them singletons. The ten largest clones represent over 10% of the sample.

Rearrangement joined TRBV5-1 to TRBJ2-1; matching of 6 bases hints at TRBD2 as the D gene. The source is an adult who was a healthcare worker with PCR-confirmed SARS-CoV-2 infection or an uninfected control (not recorded which). Sequencing was performed on whole blood. Here the CDR3 is given as CASSPTSSYNEQFF. Here is the DNA: TGCGCCAGCAGCCCGACTAGTTCCTACAATGAGCAGTTCTTC.